The text below deals with one TCR beta chain. This table comes from immunoSEQ multiplex PCR, and its TCRdb copy is limited to in-frame clones, with some not included. This table has 150,000 to 200,000 clones, 80% to 85% appearing once. This sample was included in a study of blood T cell repertoires in COVID-19. Study at large: Sample material is recorded as cDNA or gDNA derived from T cells, B-cell-depleted T cells, or PBMCs.

The CDR3 spans 17 residues. The germline CDR1 and CDR2 sequences are SGHNT and YYREEE (reference sequence). The J segment lost 2 bases and the V segment lost 4 bases, leaving 6 bases of the junction unmatched. The receptor was derived from a human donor with acute or convalescent COVID-19. The donor label of this sample is uncertain. Sample: peripheral blood. The chain has TRBV5-4 and TRBJ2-2; TRBD2 aligns across 12 bases. CDR3 region: CASSPGTSGPNTGELFF. The CDR3 DNA is TGTGCCAGCAGCCCGGGGACTAGCGGGCCCAACACCGGGGAGCTGTTTTTT.